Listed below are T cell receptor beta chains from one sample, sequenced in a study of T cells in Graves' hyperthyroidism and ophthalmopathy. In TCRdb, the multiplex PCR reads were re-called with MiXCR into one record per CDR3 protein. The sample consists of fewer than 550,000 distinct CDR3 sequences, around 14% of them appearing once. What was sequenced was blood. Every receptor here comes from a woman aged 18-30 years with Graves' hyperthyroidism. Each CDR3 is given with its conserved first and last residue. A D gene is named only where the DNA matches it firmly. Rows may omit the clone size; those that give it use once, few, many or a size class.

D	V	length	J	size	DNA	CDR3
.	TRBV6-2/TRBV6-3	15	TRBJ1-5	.	TGTGCCAGCAGTGCCCACGGGGGGCCCAATCAGCCCCAGCATTTT	CASSAHGGPNQPQHF
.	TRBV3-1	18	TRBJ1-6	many	TGTGCCAGCAGCCAAGAAGGAAGGGGAAGCCTCCTAAATTCACCCCTCCACTTT	CASSQEGRGSLLNSPLHF
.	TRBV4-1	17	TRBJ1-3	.	TGCGCCAGCAGCCAAGTCGAGGGGATTGGGTCTGGAAACACCATATATTTT	CASSQVEGIGSGNTIYF
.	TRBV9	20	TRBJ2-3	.	TGTGCCAGCAGCGTAGATCCCCCACCCCCGTCTAGAGCCCGCCCAGATACGCAGTATTTT	CASSVDPPPPSRARPDTQYF
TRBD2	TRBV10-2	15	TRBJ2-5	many	TGCGCCAGCAGTGACCTTAGCGGGAGGCGGGAGACCCAGTACTTC	CASSDLSGRRETQYF
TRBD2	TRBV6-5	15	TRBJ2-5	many	TGTGCCAGCAGTTACGTGGAGCGGGGCCAAGAGACCCAGTACTTC	CASSYVERGQETQYF
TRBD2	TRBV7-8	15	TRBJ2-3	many	TGTGCCAGCAGCCTTTTAGCGGGGGCGCTGGATACGCAGTATTTT	CASSLLAGALDTQYF
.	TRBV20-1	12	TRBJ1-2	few	TGCAGTGCTACAGATTCTAACTATGGCTACACCTTC	CSATDSNYGYTF
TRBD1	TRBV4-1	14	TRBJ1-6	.	TGCGCCAGCAGCAAGGGACAGGGTGGGTCACCCCTCCACTTT	CASSKGQGGSPLHF
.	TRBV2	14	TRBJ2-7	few	TGTGCCAGCAGGCGGAGTGAAAGCTCCTACGAGCAGCACTTC	CASRRSESSYEQHF
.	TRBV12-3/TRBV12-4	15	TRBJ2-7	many	TGTGCCAGCAGTCCACGCAGGGTACCCTCCTACGAGCAGTACTTC	CASSPRRVPSYEQYF